This record concerns one T cell receptor beta chain sequence. Antigen unknown. Trimming shortened V by 6 bases and J by 6 bases, and 12 bases separated the two germline ends. The CDR3 covers 13 residues. In germline, CDR1 is SGHAT, CDR2 FQNNGV. The data were produced by immunoSEQ multiplex PCR, yet TCRdb's version contains in-frame clones alone and is incomplete. The profile shows around 150,000 clones, around 90% of them singletons. This specimen belongs to a study of T cell responses to AZD1222 COVID-19 vaccine. Study results and caveats: Seropositivity was recorded at baseline in only six AZD1222 recipients.

The chain is built from TRBV11-2 and TRBJ1-5; possibly TRBD1 for D (6 bases). This receptor was identified in an adult in good health. The material sequenced was peripheral blood, taken on day 0 of AZD1222 vaccination. The DNA for the CDR3 is TGTGCCAGCAGAGGGGGGGGCGGTCAGCCCCAGCATTTT. It translates to CASRGGGGQPQHF.